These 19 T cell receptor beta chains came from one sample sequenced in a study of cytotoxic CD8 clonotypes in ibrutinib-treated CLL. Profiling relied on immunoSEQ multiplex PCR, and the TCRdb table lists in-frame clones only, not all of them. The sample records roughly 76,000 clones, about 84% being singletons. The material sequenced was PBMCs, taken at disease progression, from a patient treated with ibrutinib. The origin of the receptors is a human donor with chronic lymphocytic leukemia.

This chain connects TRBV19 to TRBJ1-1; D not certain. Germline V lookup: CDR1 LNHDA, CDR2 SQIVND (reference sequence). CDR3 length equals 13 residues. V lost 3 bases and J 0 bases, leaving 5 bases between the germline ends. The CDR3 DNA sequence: TGTGCCAGTAGTATTGGGGTGAACACTGAAGCTTTCTTT. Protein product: CASSIGVNTEAFF.

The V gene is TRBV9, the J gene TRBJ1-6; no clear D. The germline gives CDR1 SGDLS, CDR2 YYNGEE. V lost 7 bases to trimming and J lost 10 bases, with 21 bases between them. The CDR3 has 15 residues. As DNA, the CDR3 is TGTGCCAGCGGTGAAGAGCCGGGGAAATGGTCACCCCTCCACTTT. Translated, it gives CASGEEPGKWSPLHF.

Here the CDR3 reads CASSQDAIAGTYEQYF. The DNA of the CDR3 is TGTGCCAGCAGCCAAGATGCGATAGCGGGGACCTACGAGCAGTACTTC. The V gene is TRBV4-2, the J gene TRBJ2-7, with 8 bases aligning to TRBD2. This CDR3 has 16 amino acids. Per germline, CDR1 LGHNA and CDR2 YNFKEQ. The ends lost 0 bases at V and 2 bases at J; junction bases unmatched: 6.

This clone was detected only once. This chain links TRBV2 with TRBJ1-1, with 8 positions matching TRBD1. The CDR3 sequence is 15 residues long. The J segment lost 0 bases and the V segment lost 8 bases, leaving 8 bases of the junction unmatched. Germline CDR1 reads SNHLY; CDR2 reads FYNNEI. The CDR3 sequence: CASRDRGRMNTEAFF. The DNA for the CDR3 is TGTGCCAGCCGCGACAGGGGTCGCATGAACACTGAAGCTTTCTTT.

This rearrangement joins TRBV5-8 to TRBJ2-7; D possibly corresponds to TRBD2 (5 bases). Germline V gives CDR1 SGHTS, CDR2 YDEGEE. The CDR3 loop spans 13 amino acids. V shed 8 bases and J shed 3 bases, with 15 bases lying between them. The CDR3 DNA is TGTGCCAGTAAGGACTTTCTTGGCTACGAGCAGTACTTC. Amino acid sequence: CASKDFLGYEQYF. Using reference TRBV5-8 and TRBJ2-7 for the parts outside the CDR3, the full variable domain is EAGVTQSPTHLIKTRGQQATLRCSPISGHTSVYWYQQALGLGLQFLLWYDEGEERNRGNFPPRFSGRQFPNYSSELNVNALELEDSALYLCASKDFLGYEQYFGPGTRLTVT.

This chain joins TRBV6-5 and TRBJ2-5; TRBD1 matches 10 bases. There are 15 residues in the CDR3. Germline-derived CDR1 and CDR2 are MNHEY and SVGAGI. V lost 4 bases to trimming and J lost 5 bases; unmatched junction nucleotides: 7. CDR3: CASSFRQGAGETQYF. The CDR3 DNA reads TGTGCCAGCAGTTTTCGACAGGGGGCAGGGGAGACCCAGTACTTC.

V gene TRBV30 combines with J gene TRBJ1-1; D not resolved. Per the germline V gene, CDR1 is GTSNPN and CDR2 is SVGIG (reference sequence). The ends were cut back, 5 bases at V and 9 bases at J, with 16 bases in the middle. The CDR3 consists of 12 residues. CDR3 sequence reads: CAWERAYQKAFF. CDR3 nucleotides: TGTGCCTGGGAAAGGGCCTATCAGAAAGCTTTCTTT. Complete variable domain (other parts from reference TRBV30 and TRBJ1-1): SQTIHQWPATLVQPVGSPLSLECTVEGTSNPNLYWYRQAAGRGLQLLFYSVGIGQISSEVPQNLSASRPQDRQFILSSKKLLLSDSGFYLCAWERAYQKAFFGQGTRLTVV.

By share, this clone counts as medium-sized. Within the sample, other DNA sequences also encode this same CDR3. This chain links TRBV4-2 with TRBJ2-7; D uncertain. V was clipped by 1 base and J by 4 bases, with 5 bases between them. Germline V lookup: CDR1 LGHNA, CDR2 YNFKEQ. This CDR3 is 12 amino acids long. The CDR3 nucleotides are TGTGCCAGCAGCCAAGCCCCTTACGAGCAGTACTTC. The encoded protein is CASSQAPYEQYF.

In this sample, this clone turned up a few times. The CDR3 spells CASSRRSYEQYF. The DNA for the CDR3 is TGTGCCAGCAGTCGCAGGAGCTACGAGCAGTACTTC. The chain is built from TRBV28 and TRBJ2-7; D is ambiguous. The CDR3 covers 12 residues. V gave up 5 bases and J gave up 3 bases, with 8 bases separating them. The germline V gene has CDR1 MDHEN and CDR2 SYDVKM.

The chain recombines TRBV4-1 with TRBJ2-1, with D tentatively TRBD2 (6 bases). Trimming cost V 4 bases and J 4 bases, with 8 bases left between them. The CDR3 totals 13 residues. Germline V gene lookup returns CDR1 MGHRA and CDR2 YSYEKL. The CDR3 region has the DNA TGCGCCAGCAGCCTTGGGACTTACAATGAGCAGTTCTTC. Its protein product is CASSLGTYNEQFF.

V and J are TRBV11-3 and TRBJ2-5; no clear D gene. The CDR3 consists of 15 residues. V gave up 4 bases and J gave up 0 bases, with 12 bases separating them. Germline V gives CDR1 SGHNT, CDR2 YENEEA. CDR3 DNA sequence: TGTGCCAGCAGCTCGGACCGATCAGACCAAGAGACCCAGTACTTC. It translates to CASSSDRSDQETQYF.

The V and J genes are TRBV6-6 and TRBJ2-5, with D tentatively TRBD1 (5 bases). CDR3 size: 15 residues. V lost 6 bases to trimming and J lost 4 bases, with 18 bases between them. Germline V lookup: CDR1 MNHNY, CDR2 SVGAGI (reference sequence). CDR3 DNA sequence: TGTGCCAGCAGCCTAGGCCAGGGAAGGTCAGAGACCCAGTACTTC. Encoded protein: CASSLGQGRSETQYF.

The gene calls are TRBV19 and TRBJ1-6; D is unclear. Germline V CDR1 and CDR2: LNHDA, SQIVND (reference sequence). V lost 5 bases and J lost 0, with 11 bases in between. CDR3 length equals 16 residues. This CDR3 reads CASSPSGSSYNSPLHF. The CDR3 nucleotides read TGTGCCAGTAGTCCGTCCGGGAGCTCCTATAATTCACCCCTCCACTTT.

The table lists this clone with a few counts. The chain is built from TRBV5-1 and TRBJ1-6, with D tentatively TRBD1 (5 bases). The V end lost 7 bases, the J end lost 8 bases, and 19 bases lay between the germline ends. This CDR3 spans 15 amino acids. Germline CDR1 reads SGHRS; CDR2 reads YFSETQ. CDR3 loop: CASGPGGGRYSPLHF. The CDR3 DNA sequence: TGCGCCAGCGGCCCTGGTGGGGGTAGATATTCACCCCTCCACTTT.

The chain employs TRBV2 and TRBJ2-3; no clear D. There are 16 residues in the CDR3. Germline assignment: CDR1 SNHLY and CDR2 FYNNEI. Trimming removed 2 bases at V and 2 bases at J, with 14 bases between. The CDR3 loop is CASSEYGPGNTDTQYF. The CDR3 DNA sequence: TGTGCCAGCAGTGAATACGGGCCAGGCAACACAGATACGCAGTATTTT.

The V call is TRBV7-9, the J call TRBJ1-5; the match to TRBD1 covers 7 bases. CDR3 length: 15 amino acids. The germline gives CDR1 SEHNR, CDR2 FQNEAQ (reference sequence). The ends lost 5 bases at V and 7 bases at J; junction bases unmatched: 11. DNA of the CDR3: TGTGCCAGCAGCCCCCGGGGAGGGGGCGTGCAGCCCCAGCATTTT. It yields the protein CASSPRGGGVQPQHF.

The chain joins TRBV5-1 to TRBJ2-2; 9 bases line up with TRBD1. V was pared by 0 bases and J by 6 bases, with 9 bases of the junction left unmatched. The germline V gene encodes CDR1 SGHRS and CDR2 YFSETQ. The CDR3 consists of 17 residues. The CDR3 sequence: CASSLVGTGFSPGELFF. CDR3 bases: TGCGCCAGCAGCTTGGTTGGGACAGGGTTCTCGCCCGGGGAGCTGTTTTTT.

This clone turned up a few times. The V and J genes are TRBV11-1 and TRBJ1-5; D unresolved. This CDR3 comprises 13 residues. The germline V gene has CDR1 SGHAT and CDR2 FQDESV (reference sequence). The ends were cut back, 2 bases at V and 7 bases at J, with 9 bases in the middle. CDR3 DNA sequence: TGTGCCAGCAGCTTAACGGGAAACCAGCCCCAGCATTTT. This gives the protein CASSLTGNQPQHF.

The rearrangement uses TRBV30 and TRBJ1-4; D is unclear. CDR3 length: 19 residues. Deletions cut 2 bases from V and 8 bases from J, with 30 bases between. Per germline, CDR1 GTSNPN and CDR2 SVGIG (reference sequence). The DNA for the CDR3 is TGTGCCTGGAGTCCCCTTACAGAAGGTCTCAGGCCCCCAGGCGAAAAACTGTTTTTT. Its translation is CAWSPLTEGLRPPGEKLFF.